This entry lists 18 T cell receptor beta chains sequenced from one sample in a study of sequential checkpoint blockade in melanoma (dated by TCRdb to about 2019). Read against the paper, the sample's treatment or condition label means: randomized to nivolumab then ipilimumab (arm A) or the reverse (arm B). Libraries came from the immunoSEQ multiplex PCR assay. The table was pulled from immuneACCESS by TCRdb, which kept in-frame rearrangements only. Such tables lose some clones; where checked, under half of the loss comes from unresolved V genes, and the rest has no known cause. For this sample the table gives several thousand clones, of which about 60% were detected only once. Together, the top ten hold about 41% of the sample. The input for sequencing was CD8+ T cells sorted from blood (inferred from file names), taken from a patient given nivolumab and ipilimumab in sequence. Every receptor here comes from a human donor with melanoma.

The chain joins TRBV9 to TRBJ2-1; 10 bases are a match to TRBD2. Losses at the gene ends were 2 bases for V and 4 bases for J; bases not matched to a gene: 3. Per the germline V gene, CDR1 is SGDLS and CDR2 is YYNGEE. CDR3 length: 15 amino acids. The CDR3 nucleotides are TGTGCCAGCAGCGTTGGGACTAGCGAGTACAATGAGCAGTTCTTC. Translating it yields CASSVGTSEYNEQFF.

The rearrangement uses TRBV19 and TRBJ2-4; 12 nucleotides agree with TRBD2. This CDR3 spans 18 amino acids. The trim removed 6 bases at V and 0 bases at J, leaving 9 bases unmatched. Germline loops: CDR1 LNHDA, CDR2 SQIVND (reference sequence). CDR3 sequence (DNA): TGTGCCAGTAGATCCCCTCTAGCGGGGGGGCTAGCCAAAAACATTCAGTACTTC. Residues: CASRSPLAGGLAKNIQYF.

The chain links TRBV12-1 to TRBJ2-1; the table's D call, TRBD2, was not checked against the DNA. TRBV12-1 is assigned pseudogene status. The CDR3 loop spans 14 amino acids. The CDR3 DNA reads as TGTGCCAGCAGCAAGAGCAAGGGAGACAATGGGCAGCTCTTC. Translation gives CASSKSKGDNGQLF.

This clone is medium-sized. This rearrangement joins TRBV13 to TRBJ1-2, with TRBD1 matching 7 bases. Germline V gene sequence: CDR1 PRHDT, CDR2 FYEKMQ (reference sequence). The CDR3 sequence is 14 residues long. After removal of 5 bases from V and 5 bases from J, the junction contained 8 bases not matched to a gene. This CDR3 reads CASSTGQEAYGYTF. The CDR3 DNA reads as TGTGCCAGCAGCACCGGACAGGAAGCTTATGGCTACACCTTC.

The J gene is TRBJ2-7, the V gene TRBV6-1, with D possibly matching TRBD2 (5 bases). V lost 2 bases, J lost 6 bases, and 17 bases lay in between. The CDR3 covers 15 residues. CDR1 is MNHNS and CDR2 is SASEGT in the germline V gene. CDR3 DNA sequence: TGTGCCAGCAGTGAAAGGGTTGGGCGGGTACTCGAGCAGTACTTC. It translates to CASSERVGRVLEQYF.

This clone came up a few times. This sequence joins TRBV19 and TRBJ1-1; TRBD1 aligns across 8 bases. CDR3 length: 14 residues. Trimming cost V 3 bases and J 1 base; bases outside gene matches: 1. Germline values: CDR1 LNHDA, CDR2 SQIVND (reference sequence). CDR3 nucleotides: TGTGCCAGTAGTATGGGACAGGCGAACACTGAAGCTTTCTTT. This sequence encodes CASSMGQANTEAFF.

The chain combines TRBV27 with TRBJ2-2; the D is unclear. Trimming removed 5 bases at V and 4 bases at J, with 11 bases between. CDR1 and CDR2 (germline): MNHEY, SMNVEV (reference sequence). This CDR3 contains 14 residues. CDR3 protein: CASSGYTFTGELFF. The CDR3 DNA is TGTGCCAGCAGTGGTTACACCTTCACCGGGGAGCTGTTTTTT.

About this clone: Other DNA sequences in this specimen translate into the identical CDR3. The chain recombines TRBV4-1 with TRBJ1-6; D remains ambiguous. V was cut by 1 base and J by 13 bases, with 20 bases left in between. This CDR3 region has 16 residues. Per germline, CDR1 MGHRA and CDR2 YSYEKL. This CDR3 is CASSQGGQILRSPLHF. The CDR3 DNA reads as TGCGCCAGCAGCCAAGGCGGCCAAATTCTGCGTTCCCCCCTCCACTTT.

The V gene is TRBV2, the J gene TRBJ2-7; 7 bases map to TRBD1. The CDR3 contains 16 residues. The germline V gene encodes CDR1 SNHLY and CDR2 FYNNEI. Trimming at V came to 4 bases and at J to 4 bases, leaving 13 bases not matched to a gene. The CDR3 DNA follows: TGTGCCAGCAGTGCTTCCGGGACAGCACTTCGTTACGAGCAGTACTTC. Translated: CASSASGTALRYEQYF. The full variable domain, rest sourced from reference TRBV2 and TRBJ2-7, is EPEVTQTPSHQVTQMGQEVILRCVPISNHLYFYWYRQILGQKVEFLVSFYNNEISEKSEIFDDQFSVERPDGSNFTLKIRSTKLEDSAMYFCASSASGTALRYEQYFGPGTRLTVT.

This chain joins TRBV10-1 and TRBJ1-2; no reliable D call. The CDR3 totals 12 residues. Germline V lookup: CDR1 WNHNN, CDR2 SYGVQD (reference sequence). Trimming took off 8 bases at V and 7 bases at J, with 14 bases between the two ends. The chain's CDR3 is CASLGSRSGYTF. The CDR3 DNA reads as TGCGCCAGCCTCGGATCCCGGAGTGGCTACACCTTC.

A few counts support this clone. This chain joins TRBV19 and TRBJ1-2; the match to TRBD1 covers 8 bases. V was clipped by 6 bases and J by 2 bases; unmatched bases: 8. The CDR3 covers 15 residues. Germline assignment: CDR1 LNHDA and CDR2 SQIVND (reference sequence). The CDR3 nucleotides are TGTGCCAGTAGGGACGGGACAGGAGCCAACTATGGCTACACCTTC. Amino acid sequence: CASRDGTGANYGYTF. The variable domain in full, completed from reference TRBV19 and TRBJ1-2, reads DGGITQSPKYLFRKEGQNVTLSCEQNLNHDAMYWYRQDPGQGLRLIYYSQIVNDFQKGDIAEGYSVSREKKESFPLTVTSAQKNPTAFYLCASRDGTGANYGYTFGSGTRLTVV.

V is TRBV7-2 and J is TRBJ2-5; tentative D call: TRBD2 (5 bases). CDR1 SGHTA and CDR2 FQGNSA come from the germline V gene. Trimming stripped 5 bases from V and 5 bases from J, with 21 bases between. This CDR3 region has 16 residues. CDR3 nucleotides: TGTGCCAGCAGCCCCCGGGATCGATATCTCGGTGAGACCCAGTACTTC. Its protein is CASSPRDRYLGETQYF.

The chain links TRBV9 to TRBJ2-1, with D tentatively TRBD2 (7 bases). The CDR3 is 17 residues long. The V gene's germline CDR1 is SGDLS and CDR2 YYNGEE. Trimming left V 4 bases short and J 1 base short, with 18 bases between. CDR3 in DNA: TGTGCCAGCAGCCCTCCCCCCGGGGGGCCTTCCTACAATGAGCAGTTCTTC. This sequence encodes CASSPPPGGPSYNEQFF.

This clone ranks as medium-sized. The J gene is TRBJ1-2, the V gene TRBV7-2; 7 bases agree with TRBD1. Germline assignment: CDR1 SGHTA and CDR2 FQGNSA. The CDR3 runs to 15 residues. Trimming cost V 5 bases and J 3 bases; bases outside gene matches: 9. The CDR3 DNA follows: TGTGCCAGCAGCCTCAGACCCGGGACAGACTATGGCTACACCTTC. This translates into CASSLRPGTDYGYTF. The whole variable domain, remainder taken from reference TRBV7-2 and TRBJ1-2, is GAGVSQSPSNKVTEKGKDVELRCDPISGHTALYWYRQSLGQGLEFLIYFQGNSAPDKSGLPSDRFSAERTGGSVSTLTIQRTQQEDSAVYLCASSLRPGTDYGYTFGSGTRLTVV.

The CDR3 is CASNAHGRETYEQYF. DNA of the CDR3: TGTGCCAGCAACGCTCACGGGAGAGAGACCTACGAGCAGTACTTC. The chain links TRBV7-9 to TRBJ2-7; tentative D call: TRBD2 (6 bases). The germline V and J ends were trimmed by 7 bases and 2 bases, with 18 bases remaining between them. The CDR3 runs 15 residues. Germline CDR1 SEHNR, CDR2 FQNEAQ (reference sequence).

The CDR3: CASGDIQPTGGYGYTF. The CDR3 nucleotides are TGTGCTAGTGGTGACATACAACCTACAGGGGGCTATGGCTACACCTTC. The gene calls are TRBV12-5 and TRBJ1-2; TRBD1 matches 8 bases. After removal of 5 bases from V and 4 bases from J, the junction contained 12 bases not matched to a gene. The CDR3 runs 16 residues. Germline V gene lookup returns CDR1 LGHNT and CDR2 FRNRAP.

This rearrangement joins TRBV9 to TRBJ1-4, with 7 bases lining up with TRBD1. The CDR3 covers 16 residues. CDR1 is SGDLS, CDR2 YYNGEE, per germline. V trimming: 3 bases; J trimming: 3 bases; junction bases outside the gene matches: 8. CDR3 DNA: TGTGCCAGCAGCGATTCCCCGACAGGGTCTAATGAAAAACTGTTTTTT. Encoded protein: CASSDSPTGSNEKLFF.

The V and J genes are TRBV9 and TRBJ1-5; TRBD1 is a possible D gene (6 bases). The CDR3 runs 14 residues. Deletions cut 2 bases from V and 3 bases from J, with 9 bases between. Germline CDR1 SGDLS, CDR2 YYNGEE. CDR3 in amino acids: CASSVGDTNQPQHF. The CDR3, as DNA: TGTGCCAGCAGCGTTGGGGACACCAATCAGCCCCAGCATTTT.